Following are 13 T cell receptor beta chains from one sample sequenced in a study of T cell responses to AZD1222 COVID-19 vaccine. The protocol was immunoSEQ multiplex PCR, while the TCRdb copy is restricted to in-frame clones and leaves out a portion. The sample has roughly 130,000 clones; about nine tenths are singletons. The specimen was peripheral blood, collected on day 0 of MenACWY control vaccination. Receptor source: an adult in good health.

The rearrangement joins TRBV24-1 to TRBJ1-2; D is undetermined. The germline gives CDR1 KGHDR, CDR2 SFDVKD. This CDR3 is built from 14 residues. Deletions cut 5 bases from V and 4 bases from J, with 13 bases between. DNA for the CDR3: TGTGCCACCAGTGGCGGGGAAATTGGCTATGGCTACACCTTC. It specifies CATSGGEIGYGYTF.

This chain joins TRBV5-6 and TRBJ1-5; the match to TRBD1 covers 9 bases. The V and J ends lost 4 bases and 5 bases, in that order; junction bases with no gene match: 4. The CDR3 totals 14 residues. Germline CDR1 is SGHDT and CDR2 is YYEEEE. CDR3 region: CASSRGTGYQPQHF. The DNA of the CDR3 is TGTGCCAGCAGCCGCGGGACAGGGTATCAGCCCCAGCATTTT.

CDR3 sequence: CSVGGQGYGYTF. The CDR3 DNA sequence: TGCAGCGTTGGGGGACAGGGATATGGCTACACCTTC. The chain is built from TRBV29-1 and TRBJ1-2, with 9 bases matching TRBD1. The germline V gene encodes CDR1 SQVTM and CDR2 ANQGSEA. The CDR3 contains 12 residues. J lost 5 bases, V lost 4 bases, and 2 bases had no gene match.

The chain uses TRBV20-1 and TRBJ1-1; tentative D call: TRBD1 (6 bases). The CDR3 length is 11 residues. Germline CDR1 and CDR2: DFQATT and SNEGSKA (reference sequence). Trimming pared 3 bases from V and 11 bases from J, leaving 13 bases between. The CDR3 DNA is TGCAGTGCTAGCGAGGGGGGGCAGGCTTTCTTT. Translation gives CSASEGGQAFF.

This clone was counted a few times. This chain uses TRBV2 with TRBJ1-6; 7 positions match TRBD1. This CDR3 has 13 residues. Germline V gives CDR1 SNHLY, CDR2 FYNNEI. V lost 8 bases and J lost 6; bases outside the gene matches: 4. This CDR3 reads CASGRGLNSPLHF. The CDR3 DNA reads TGTGCCAGCGGAAGGGGGCTTAATTCACCCCTCCACTTT.

This chain uses TRBV5-1 with TRBJ2-5; D could derive from TRBD1 or TRBD2 (6 bases each). V lost 5 bases, J lost 8 bases, and 19 bases lay in between. CDR3 size: 14 residues. CDR1 is SGHRS, CDR2 YFSETQ, per germline. The CDR3 is CASRQFSGGGTQYF. CDR3 sequence (DNA): TGCGCCAGCAGGCAATTTAGCGGAGGGGGAACCCAGTACTTC.

The J gene is TRBJ2-7, the V gene TRBV30; perhaps TRBD1 as D (5 bases). Germline assignment: CDR1 GTSNPN and CDR2 SVGIG (reference sequence). The CDR3 consists of 12 residues. The CDR3 here is CAGQGQSGEQYF. The CDR3 DNA reads TGTGCTGGCCAGGGTCAGTCTGGCGAGCAGTACTTC. The whole variable domain, remainder taken from reference TRBV30 and TRBJ2-7, is SQTIHQWPATLVQPVGSPLSLECTVEGTSNPNLYWYRQAAGRGLQLLFYSVGIGQISSEVPQNLSASRPQDRQFILSSKKLLLSDSGFYLCAGQGQSGEQYFGPGTRLTVT.

V is TRBV5-4 and J is TRBJ1-2, with D uncertain. V lost 0 bases, J lost 8 bases, and 11 bases lay in between. Germline V lookup: CDR1 SGHNT, CDR2 YYREEE (reference sequence). The CDR3 has 13 amino acids. CDR3 in amino acids: CASSLDEGGGYTF. The CDR3 DNA reads as TGTGCCAGCAGCTTGGATGAGGGTGGCGGCTACACCTTC.

The chain links TRBV9 to TRBJ2-7; D possibly matches TRBD1 or TRBD2 (6 bases each). The CDR3 sequence is 14 residues long. Germline values: CDR1 SGDLS, CDR2 YYNGEE. Trimming took 3 bases from V and 3 from J, leaving 13 bases between them. CDR3 sequence (DNA): TGTGCCAGCAGCGCCCGAGGGGGGTTCTACGAGCAGTACTTC. This codes for CASSARGGFYEQYF.

This sequence joins TRBV2 and TRBJ1-1; D not certain. This CDR3 contains 14 residues. V shed 6 bases and J shed 0 bases, with 11 bases lying between them. Germline CDR1 reads SNHLY; CDR2 reads FYNNEI. This CDR3 is CASRDGSMNTEAFF. CDR3 coding DNA: TGTGCCAGCAGAGACGGGTCAATGAACACTGAAGCTTTCTTT.

The V gene is TRBV7-9, the J gene TRBJ2-4, with D perhaps matching TRBD2 (6 bases). Per the germline V gene, CDR1 is SEHNR and CDR2 is FQNEAQ (reference sequence). Trimming took 0 bases from V and 0 from J, leaving 6 bases between them. The CDR3 runs to 15 residues. As DNA, the CDR3 is TGTGCCAGCAGCTTAGCGGGAGGAGCCAAAAACATTCAGTACTTC. It specifies CASSLAGGAKNIQYF.

The gene calls are TRBV6-5 and TRBJ2-2; weak D call: TRBD2 (5 bases). This CDR3 is built from 11 residues. Trimming removed 6 bases from V and 6 bases from J, with 5 bases in between. CDR1 and CDR2 (germline): MNHEY, SVGAGI. CDR3 loop: CASRRAGELFF. In nucleotides, the CDR3 is TGTGCCAGCAGGAGGGCCGGGGAGCTGTTTTTT.

The chain carries TRBV28 and TRBJ2-5, with D tentatively TRBD1 (6 bases). The V gene's germline CDR1 is MDHEN and CDR2 SYDVKM. The CDR3 is made up of 13 amino acids. Trimming took 4 bases from V and 5 from J, leaving 11 bases between them. CDR3: CASSSRGWETQYF. The CDR3 nucleotides read TGTGCCAGCAGTTCCAGGGGCTGGGAGACCCAGTACTTC.